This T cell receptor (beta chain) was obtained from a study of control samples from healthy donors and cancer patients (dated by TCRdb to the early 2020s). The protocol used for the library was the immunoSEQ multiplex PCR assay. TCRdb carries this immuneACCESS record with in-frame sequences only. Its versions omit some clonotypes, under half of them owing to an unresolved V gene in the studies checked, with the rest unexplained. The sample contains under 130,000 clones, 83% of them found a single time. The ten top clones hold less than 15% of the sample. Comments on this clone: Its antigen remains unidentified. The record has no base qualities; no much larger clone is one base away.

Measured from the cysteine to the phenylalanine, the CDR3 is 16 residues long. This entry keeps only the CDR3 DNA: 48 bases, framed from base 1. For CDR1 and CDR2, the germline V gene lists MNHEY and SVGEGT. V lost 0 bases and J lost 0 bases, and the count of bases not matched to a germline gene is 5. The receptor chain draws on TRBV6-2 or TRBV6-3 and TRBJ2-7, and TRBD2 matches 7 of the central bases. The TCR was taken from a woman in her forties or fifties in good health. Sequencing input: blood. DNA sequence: TGTGCCAGCAGTTACTCGGGGAGGGGTATCTCCTACGAGCAGTACTTC. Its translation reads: CASSYSGRGISYEQYF.